This T cell receptor beta chain stems from a study of blood T cell repertoires in COVID-19. In the study overall: Sources were T cells, B-cell-depleted T cells, or PBMCs; the material itself was cDNA or gDNA.

Cohorts were determined from participant-reported clinical history. Method: immunoSEQ multiplex PCR; TCRdb's copy keeps in-frame clones and lacks some. Counted here are 130,000 to 150,000 clones, just under 85% occurring once; the ten biggest clones make up over 9%. This clonotype was sampled from a man in his fifties or sixties who had recovered from COVID-19. Sample: PBMCs or T cells enriched from blood (not recorded which).

The CDR3 nucleotides read TGTGCCAGCTCACCACGACAGGGGGGGGGCCTTTTTACAGATACGCAGTATTTT. Encoded protein: CASSPRQGGGLFTDTQYF. V and J are TRBV18 and TRBJ2-3; the match to TRBD1 covers 9 bases. This CDR3 is 18 amino acids long. The germline V gene encodes CDR1 KGHSH and CDR2 LQKENI. J gave up 3 bases and V 1 base, and 11 bases lay outside the gene matches.